This entry describes one TCR beta chain. No antigen is known for it. The CDR3 is 13 amino acids. V was shortened by 3 bases and J by 6 bases, with 10 bases between the two germline ends. Looked up from germline, CDR1 is LGHDT and CDR2 is YNNKEL (reference sequence). This entry comes from a study of T cell responses to AZD1222 COVID-19 vaccine. Whole-study results and caveats: A rise in Spike-specific TCR breadth and depth followed two AZD1222 doses. Unmutated variant regions are reportedly the target of nearly half of TCRs that are spike-specific.

Measured with immunoSEQ multiplex PCR; TCRdb has only the in-frame clones, and not every one. The sample lists approximately 260,000 clones, about 92% seen once, with approximately 0.52% in the top ten. The chain recombines TRBV3-1 (or the pseudogene TRBV3-2) with TRBJ2-3; the D is unclear. The TCR originated in an adult in good health. Source: peripheral blood, taken on day 0 of AZD1222 vaccination. The DNA of the CDR3 is TGTGCCAGCAGCCAGGATCCCGGGGATACGCAGTATTTT. It specifies CASSQDPGDTQYF.